The 7 T cell receptor beta chains below come from one sample, sequenced in a study of T-cell reconstitution after alpha-beta-depleted transplantation in children. Researchers prepared the TCRbeta library using unique molecular identifiers, the study reports. Each CDR3 protein is one row after TCRdb ran MiXCR on the PCR reads. The data contain 420,000 or so distinct CDR3 sequences, 11% of them singletons. This specimen consisted of PBMCs from the stem cell graft donor, obtained from the stem cell graft. The source is a human donor who donated a stem cell graft to a child with acute myeloid leukemia.

In this sample, this clonotype turned up many times. This chain joins TRBV29-1 and TRBJ1-1; tentatively, D is TRBD1 (5 bases). The CDR3 length is 14 residues. Trimming took 6 bases from V and 0 from J, leaving 14 bases between them. The germline gives CDR1 SQVTM, CDR2 ANQGSEA. The DNA for the CDR3 is TGCAGCGTGGCCCTCACGACAGTGAACACTGAAGCTTTCTTT. Translation: CSVALTTVNTEAFF.

Concerning this clonotype: This may be a read error: a much more frequent sequence differs by one nucleotide. The V gene is TRBV20-1, the J gene TRBJ2-1; D gene ambiguous. V was clipped by 6 bases and J by 15 bases, with 18 bases between them. The germline gives CDR1 DFQATT, CDR2 SNEGSKA (reference sequence). The CDR3 is 11 amino acids. The CDR3 DNA is TGCAGTGCAAAAGGCCCACGAAGTCCGTTCTTC. Amino acid sequence: CSAKGPRSPFF.

J is TRBJ1-1 and V is TRBV30, with no clear D. Deletions cut 6 bases from V and 7 bases from J, with 12 bases between. Germline CDR1 and CDR2: GTSNPN and SVGIG (reference sequence). The CDR3 is made up of 11 amino acids. In DNA, the CDR3 is TGTGCCTGTTCAAGGGATGTTGAAGCTTTCTTT. It translates to CACSRDVEAFF.

The chain recombines TRBV6-2 or TRBV6-3 with TRBJ1-1, with no clear D. Trimming took 7 bases from V and 4 from J, leaving 7 bases between them. Germline-derived CDR1 and CDR2 are MNHEY and SVGEGT. The CDR3 has 11 residues. CDR3 sequence: CASTQFTEAFF. As DNA, the CDR3 is TGTGCCAGCACTCAGTTCACTGAAGCTTTCTTT.

The V gene is TRBV27, the J gene TRBJ1-4; 8 positions match TRBD1. CDR1 is MNHEY, CDR2 SMNVEV, per germline (reference sequence). V shed 0 bases, J shed 8 bases, and the junction held 5 bases outside the gene matches. The CDR3 covers 15 residues. As DNA, the CDR3 is TGTGCCAGCAGTTTATCGCGGACAGGGCAAGAAAAACTGTTTTTT. It codes for CASSLSRTGQEKLFF.

This clonotype showed up many times. This chain connects TRBV10-3 to TRBJ1-6; 7 bases line up with TRBD1. Germline V gene sequence: CDR1 ENHRY, CDR2 SYGVKD. The CDR3 sequence is 12 residues long. Losses at the gene ends were 10 bases for V and 9 bases for J; bases not matched to a gene: 6. The chain's CDR3 is CATRQGLSPLHF. The CDR3 nucleotides are TGTGCCACCCGACAGGGACTTTCACCCCTCCACTTT.

The V gene is TRBV7-2, the J gene TRBJ2-4, with 9 bases matching TRBD1. The ends lost 8 bases at V and 13 bases at J; junction bases unmatched: 15. CDR1 is SGHTA, CDR2 FQGNSA, per germline. The CDR3 covers 14 residues. The CDR3 nucleotides read TGTGCCAGCGGGGACAGGGCGGCCAAAAACAGGCAGTACTTC. Protein: CASGDRAAKNRQYF.